This TCR beta chain was identified during a study of T cells in localized non-small cell lung cancer. Findings and limits, study-wide: It was uninvolved adjacent lung that showed the highest T cell clonality, exceeding tumor. A higher density of T cells in blood coincided with extended overall survival.

About this clone: Its antigen is unknown.

Assay used: immunoSEQ multiplex PCR; TCRdb lists only in-frame clones, some missing. The table records tens of thousands of clones, 70% to 90% of them present only once. The CDR3 is 16 amino acids. Germline values: CDR1 LGHNA, CDR2 YNFKEQ. The junction had 5 bases not matched to a gene; V was cut back by 0 bases and J by 1 base. The sequencing used peripheral blood, collected before any cancer treatment. The chain uses TRBV4-2 and TRBJ2-7; the match to TRBD2 covers 8 bases. This TCR was sampled from a woman aged 40-70 years with stage I lung adenocarcinoma. CDR3 DNA: TGTGCCAGCAGCCAAGATCGGGGGGGCTATTCCTACGAGCAGTACTTC. Protein sequence: CASSQDRGGYSYEQYF.